The clone carrying this T cell receptor (beta chain) is a singleton in its sample. What it binds is unknown. CDR3 length: 16 amino acids. Germline V gives CDR1 MRHNA, CDR2 SNTAGT. Profiling relied on immunoSEQ multiplex PCR, and the TCRdb table lists in-frame clones only, not all of them. The sample lists around 100,000 clones; nearly 90% were seen once. This sample is drawn from a study of T cell responses to AZD1222 COVID-19 vaccine. Study-wide points: Donors were mostly white British, more females; clonal diversity possibly underestimated. Spike regions recognized by vaccine-associated CD4 TCRs spanned the protein, led by 160-218 and 743-854.

The source material was peripheral blood, sampled 28 days after the second AZD1222 dose. V and J are TRBV6-4 and TRBJ1-5; tentative D call: TRBD1 (5 bases). This TCR was recovered from an adult who received the AZD1222 COVID-19 vaccine. DNA for the CDR3: TGTGCAACCCGATTCGTCGGGGCCTATAGCAATCAGCCCCAGCATTTT. Its protein product is CATRFVGAYSNQPQHF.